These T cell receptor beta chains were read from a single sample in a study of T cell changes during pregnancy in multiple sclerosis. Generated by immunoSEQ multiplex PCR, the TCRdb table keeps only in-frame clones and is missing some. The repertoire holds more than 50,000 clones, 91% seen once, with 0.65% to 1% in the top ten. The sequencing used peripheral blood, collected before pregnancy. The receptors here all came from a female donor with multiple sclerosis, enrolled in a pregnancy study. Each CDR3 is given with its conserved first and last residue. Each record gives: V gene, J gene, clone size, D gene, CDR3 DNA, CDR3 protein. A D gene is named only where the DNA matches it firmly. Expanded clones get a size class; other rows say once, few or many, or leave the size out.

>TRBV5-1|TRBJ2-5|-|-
TGCGCCAGCAGCTTGTATCCGGGGGTGTTTGAGACCCAGTACTTC
CASSLYPGVFETQYF
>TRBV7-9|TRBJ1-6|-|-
TGTGCCAGCAGGCCGGGGGGAGACGGTTCACCCCTCCACTTT
CASRPGGDGSPLHF
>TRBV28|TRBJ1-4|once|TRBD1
TGTGCCAGCAGTTCTTCACAAGGACAGGGAGGTCGTGAAAAACTGTTTTTT
CASSSSQGQGGREKLFF
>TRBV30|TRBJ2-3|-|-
TGTGCCTGGAGTATAAGGGCAGGGGATACGCAGTATTTT
CAWSIRAGDTQYF
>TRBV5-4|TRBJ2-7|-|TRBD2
TGTGCCAGCAGCATTGGGACTAGCGGGGGAGTCTACGAGCAGTACTTC
CASSIGTSGGVYEQYF
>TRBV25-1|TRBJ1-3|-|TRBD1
TGTGCCAGCAGCTGGACAGGGAGTGGAAACACCATATATTTT
CASSWTGSGNTIYF
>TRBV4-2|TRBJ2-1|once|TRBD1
TGTGCCAGCAGCCGGGCAAGACAGGGATACAATGAGCAGTTCTTC
CASSRARQGYNEQFF
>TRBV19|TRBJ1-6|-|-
TGTGCCAGTAGTACTACCGAGCGGGGGCATAATTCACCCCTCCACTTT
CASSTTERGHNSPLHF
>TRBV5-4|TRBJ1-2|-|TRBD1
TGTGCCAGCAGCTTAGGGACAGCAGCTAACTATGGCTACACCTTC
CASSLGTAANYGYTF
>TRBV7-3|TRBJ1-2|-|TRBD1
TGTGCCAGCAGCCCGGAGGGACAGAACTATGGCTACACCTTC
CASSPEGQNYGYTF
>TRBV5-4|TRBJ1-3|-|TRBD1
TGTGCCAGCAGCTCCAGGGGGACTGGAAACACCATATATTTT
CASSSRGTGNTIYF
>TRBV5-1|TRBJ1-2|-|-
TGCGCCAGCAGCTTGGAGGCAGGAAGGTCCGGCTACACCTTC
CASSLEAGRSGYTF
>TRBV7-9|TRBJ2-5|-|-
TGTGCCAGCAGCCGAGGAGGGACTCAAGAGACCCAGTACTTC
CASSRGGTQETQYF
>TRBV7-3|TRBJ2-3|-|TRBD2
TGTGCCAGCAGCTTGACCGGGACTAGCGGGGGGGCAGATACGCAGTATTTT
CASSLTGTSGGADTQYF
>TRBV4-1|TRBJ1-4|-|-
TGCGCCAGCAGCCAAGTGGTTGGCCTGGACAGACTGTTTTTT
CASSQVVGLDRLFF
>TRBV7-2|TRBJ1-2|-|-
TGTGCCAGCAGCTTAGGAACAGGCTATGGCTACACCTTC
CASSLGTGYGYTF
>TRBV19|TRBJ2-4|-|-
TGTGCCAGTAGTATAGATTCACCCAGGGGGGCAGCCGGAGCCAAAAACATTCAGTACTTC
CASSIDSPRGAAGAKNIQYF
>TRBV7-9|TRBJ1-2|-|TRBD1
TGTGCCAGCAGCTTCTCGACAGGGGGGGTCTATGGCTACACCTTC
CASSFSTGGVYGYTF
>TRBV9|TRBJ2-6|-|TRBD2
TGTGCCAGCAGCGTGCGGGGGAGGAGCTCTGGGGCCAACGTCCTGACTTTC
CASSVRGRSSGANVLTF
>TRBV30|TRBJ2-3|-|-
TGTGCCTGGACCCCGGGGGGCTCGGCAGATACGCAGTATTTT
CAWTPGGSADTQYF
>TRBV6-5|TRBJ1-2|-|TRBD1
TGTGCCAGCAGCCCAGTTGGACAGGGGGCGGGGGGCTACACCTTC
CASSPVGQGAGGYTF
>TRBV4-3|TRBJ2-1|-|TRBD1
TGCGCCAGCAGTTGGGGGACAGCCGTCGACAATGAGCAGTTCTTC
CASSWGTAVDNEQFF
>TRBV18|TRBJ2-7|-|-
TGTGCCAGCTCACCACTCCCCAGGGCCGACGAGCAGTACTTC
CASSPLPRADEQYF
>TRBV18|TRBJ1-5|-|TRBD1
TGTGCCAGCTCACCCGACAGGGGCAATCAGCCCCAGCATTTT
CASSPDRGNQPQHF
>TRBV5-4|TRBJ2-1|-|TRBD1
TGTGCCAGCAGCATCGCCGGGACAGGGCGAACAAATGAGCAGTTCTTC
CASSIAGTGRTNEQFF
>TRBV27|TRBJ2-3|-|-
TGTGCCAGCAGTTTATCTGGTCGGAGCACAGATACGCAGTATTTT
CASSLSGRSTDTQYF
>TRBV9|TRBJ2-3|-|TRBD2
TGTGCCAGCAGCCAGAGGGGGGCTAGCGGGGGGCTGGATAGAACAGATACGCAGTATTTT
CASSQRGASGGLDRTDTQYF
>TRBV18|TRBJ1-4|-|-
TGTGCCAGCCGGACGACCCGGACAGTTGATGAAAAACTGTTTTTT
CASRTTRTVDEKLFF
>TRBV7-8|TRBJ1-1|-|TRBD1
TGTGCCAGCAGCCCAGGGGACAGGGGGGAGAACACTGAAGCTTTCTTT
CASSPGDRGENTEAFF
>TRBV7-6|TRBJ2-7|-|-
TGTGCCAGCAGCTTAATCGGGGCGGGGGCGTACGAGCAGTACTTC
CASSLIGAGAYEQYF
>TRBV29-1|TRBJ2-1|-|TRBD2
TGCAGCGTTCAGAACGGTGGGGGAGGGGTCAATGAGCAGTTCTTC
CSVQNGGGGVNEQFF
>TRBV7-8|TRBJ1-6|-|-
TGTGCCAGCAGCTTAGCCGGGGATAATTCACCCCTCCACTTT
CASSLAGDNSPLHF
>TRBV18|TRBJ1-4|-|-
TGTGCCAGCTCACCGGGGGGTTCGAATGAAAAACTGTTTTTT
CASSPGGSNEKLFF
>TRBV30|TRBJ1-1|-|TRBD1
TGTGCCTCCCGGGTCGGGGACAGGGGGAACACTGAAGCTTTCTTT
CASRVGDRGNTEAFF
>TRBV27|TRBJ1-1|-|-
TGTGCCAGCAGTTCGCGGGGCACTGAAGCTTTCTTT
CASSSRGTEAFF
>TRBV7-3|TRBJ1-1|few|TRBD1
TGTGCCAGCAGCTTAAACAGGGGGCTCACTGAAGCTTTCTTT
CASSLNRGLTEAFF
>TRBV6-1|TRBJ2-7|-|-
TGTGCCAGCAGGACTAGTATCGAGCAGTACTTC
CASRTSIEQYF
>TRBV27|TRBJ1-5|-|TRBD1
TGTGCCAGCAGTTTCTCCATGGACAGGGGTGATATGCAGCCCCAGCATTTT
CASSFSMDRGDMQPQHF
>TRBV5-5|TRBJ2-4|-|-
TGTGCCAGCAGCTTGGACGCGGCCTCCGTGGCCAAAAACATTCAGTACTTC
CASSLDAASVAKNIQYF
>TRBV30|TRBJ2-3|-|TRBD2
TGTGCCTGGATCGGGGCGGGGGGCCTAGCAGATACGCAGTATTTT
CAWIGAGGLADTQYF
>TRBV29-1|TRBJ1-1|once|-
TGCAGCGCCCAGGCGGGGAACACTGAAGCTTTCTTT
CSAQAGNTEAFF
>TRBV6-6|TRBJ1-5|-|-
TGTGCCAGCATGTCAGGGGCGGCCGGCAATCAGCCCCAGCATTTT
CASMSGAAGNQPQHF
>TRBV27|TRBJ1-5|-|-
TGTGCCAGCAGTTTATCAGTACGGTATAGCAATCAGCCCCAGCATTTT
CASSLSVRYSNQPQHF
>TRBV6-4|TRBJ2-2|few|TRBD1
TGTGCCAGCAGTGACGGGACAGGGGGCACCGGGGAGCTGTTTTTT
CASSDGTGGTGELFF
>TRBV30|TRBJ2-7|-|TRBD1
TGTGCCCGTGATGACGGGACAGGGTCGGACGAGCAGTACTTC
CARDDGTGSDEQYF